The TCR beta chain described here comes from a study of shared clonotypes between healthy human individuals. Study-level background: The people who gave samples were a couple of women and three men aged 18 to 49. Every donor yielded three CD4 naive, three CD4 memory, two CD8 naive and one CD8 memory plate. General study results and limits: Incompleteness in sorted-subset sequencing, despite large depth, was shown by rarefaction. Around 4.9% of naive CD4 clonotypes were shared across a handful of donors.

For this clone: As yet, its antigen is unknown.

Naive CD8 cells lacked CD45RO, underwent positive selection for CCR7 and left out terminally differentiated effector memory CD45RA+ cells. The CDR3 sequence is 15 residues long. Per the germline V gene, CDR1 is MDHEN and CDR2 is SYDVKM. V was clipped by 7 bases and J by 15 bases, with 28 bases between them. The assay was immunoSEQ multiplex PCR, and TCRdb's table has in-frame clones only and misses some. The repertoire consists of around 1.9 million clones, with roughly 91% occurring once and the leading ten covering 1.7%. Sequenced input: naive CD8+ T cells from PBMCs. The clonotype originates from a man aged 18-30 years in good health. Some clones in this sample may be carry-over from other donors' samples. This chain links TRBV28 with TRBJ2-1, with D possibly being TRBD1 or TRBD2 (6 bases each). Here the CDR3 reads CASNGGLADLSGRFF. CDR3 bases: TGTGCCAGCAACGGGGGCTTAGCGGACCTCTCGGGGCGGTTCTTC.